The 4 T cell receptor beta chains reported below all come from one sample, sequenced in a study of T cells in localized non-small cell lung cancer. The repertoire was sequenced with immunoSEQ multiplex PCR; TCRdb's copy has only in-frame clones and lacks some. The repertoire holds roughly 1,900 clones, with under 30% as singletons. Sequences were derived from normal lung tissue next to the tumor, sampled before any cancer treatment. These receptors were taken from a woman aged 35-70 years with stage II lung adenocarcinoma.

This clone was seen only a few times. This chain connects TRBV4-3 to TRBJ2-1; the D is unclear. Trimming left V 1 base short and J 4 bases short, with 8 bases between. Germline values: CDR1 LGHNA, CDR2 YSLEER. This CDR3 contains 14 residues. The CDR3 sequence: CASSQVTQYNEQFF. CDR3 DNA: TGCGCCAGCAGCCAAGTGACTCAATACAATGAGCAGTTCTTC.

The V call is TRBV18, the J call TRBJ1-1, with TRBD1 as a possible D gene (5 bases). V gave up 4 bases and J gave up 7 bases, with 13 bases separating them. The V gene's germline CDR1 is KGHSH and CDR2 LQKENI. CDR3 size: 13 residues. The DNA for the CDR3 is TGTGCCAGCTCACGGCTCCGGGACGGTGAAGCTTTCTTT. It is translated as CASSRLRDGEAFF. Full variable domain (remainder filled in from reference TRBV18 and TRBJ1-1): NAGVMQNPRHLVRRRGQEARLRCSPMKGHSHVYWYRQLPEEGLKFMVYLQKENIIDESGMPKERFSAEFPKEGPSILRIQQVVRGDSAAYFCASSRLRDGEAFFGQGTRLTVV.

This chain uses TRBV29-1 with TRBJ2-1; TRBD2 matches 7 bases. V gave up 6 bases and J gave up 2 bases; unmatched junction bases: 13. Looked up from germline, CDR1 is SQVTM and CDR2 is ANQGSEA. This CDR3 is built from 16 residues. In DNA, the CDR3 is TGCAGCGTAGTCGGTCTAGCGGAGTCGACCTACAATGAGCAGTTCTTC. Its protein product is CSVVGLAESTYNEQFF.

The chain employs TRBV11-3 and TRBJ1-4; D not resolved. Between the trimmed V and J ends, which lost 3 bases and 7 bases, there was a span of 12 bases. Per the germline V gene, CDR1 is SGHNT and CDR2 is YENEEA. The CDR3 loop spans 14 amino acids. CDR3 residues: CASSLEGFGEKLFF. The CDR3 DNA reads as TGTGCCAGCAGCTTGGAGGGATTCGGTGAAAAACTGTTTTTT.